These T cell receptor beta chains were read from a single sample in a study of T cell repertoires in cytomegalovirus infection. TCRdb re-analysed the reads in MiXCR, keeping a single row per CDR3 protein. The table includes 200,000 to 250,000 distinct CDR3 sequences, around 6.4% detected once. Sequencing was carried out using PBMCs. These receptors came from a human donor in good health (CMV status not recorded). Some clones in this sample may be carry-over from other donors' samples. CDR3s leave out the opening cysteine and the closing phenylalanine or tryptophan. Fields, in order: V gene, CDR3 length, J gene, CDR3 protein.

>TRBV29-1|11|TRBJ2-3
SVDNLRSGAQY
>TRBV29-1|10|TRBJ2-5
SVGWTEETQY
>TRBV28|11|TRBJ2-1
ASSLLSASEQF
>TRBV6-5|13|TRBJ1-1
ASSYSRTGGTEAF
>TRBV6-2/TRBV6-3|9|TRBJ1-1
AVAENTEAF
>TRBV20-1|13|TRBJ2-3
SARQQAPPADTQY
>TRBV13|11|TRBJ2-5
ASSSWGQETQY
>TRBV7-2|10|TRBJ2-7
ASSRFRYEQY
>TRBV4-2|17|TRBJ2-2
ASSQVALAGGSNTGELF
>TRBV20-1|14|TRBJ2-4
SARSSSGVAKNIQY
>TRBV29-1|10|TRBJ1-5
SVESLNQPQH
>TRBV5-6|11|TRBJ2-7
ASSFKSRYEQY
>TRBV4-3|11|TRBJ1-6
ASSQERGSPLH
>TRBV3-1|12|TRBJ2-7
ASSRSTRPGEQY
>TRBV10-3|14|TRBJ1-2
AISERDRSLNYGYT
>TRBV2|11|TRBJ1-5
ASSMTGEQPQH
>TRBV28|11|TRBJ2-1
ASSDDDDHEQF
>TRBV7-8|13|TRBJ2-1
ASSFRDRGNNEQF
>TRBV4-2|19|TRBJ1-3
ASSQEGIVGGRVSSGNTIY
>TRBV28|13|TRBJ2-7
ASSAGAGGPYEQY
>TRBV2|13|TRBJ1-1
ASSDSPPPNTEAF
>TRBV2|12|TRBJ1-5
ASRAETSNQPQH
>TRBV29-1|11|TRBJ2-1
SAERDKYNEQF
>TRBV5-1|11|TRBJ2-5
ASSWDSQETQY
>TRBV5-6|12|TRBJ2-7
ASSHDGGIYEQY
>TRBV20-1|12|TRBJ1-2
SATPPDRGYGYT
>TRBV6-5|14|TRBJ2-3
ASSSDLAGGRDTQY
>TRBV19|13|TRBJ2-3
ASSIRGPSGNTQY
>TRBV6-2/TRBV6-3|12|TRBJ1-1
ASRIQDPNTEAF
>TRBV11-3|12|TRBJ1-1
ASSSSGVQTEAF
>TRBV7-2|11|TRBJ2-1
ASRFRTGNEQF
>TRBV6-2/TRBV6-3|13|TRBJ2-1
ASYSLGGGKYEQF
>TRBV20-1|10|TRBJ2-5
SVNQGSETQY
>TRBV5-1|15|TRBJ1-1
ASSDSGSSYMNTEAF
>TRBV4-3|13|TRBJ1-2
ASSPVRPSHYGYT
>TRBV2|11|TRBJ2-7
ASSWPLSYEQY
>TRBV2|12|TRBJ1-1
ASSEPKMNTEAF
>TRBV20-1|11|TRBJ1-2
SAERDRDYGYT
>TRBV7-2|12|TRBJ1-5
ASSFGTGSQPQH
>TRBV7-2|14|TRBJ1-1
ASSLAPWAIQGRAF
>TRBV5-6|12|TRBJ2-4
ASSAGTGQNIQY
>TRBV14|12|TRBJ2-5
ASSHRGPQETQY
>TRBV7-9|10|TRBJ1-1
ASSLAGVEAF
>TRBV18|12|TRBJ1-1
ASSPPSGLTEAF
>TRBV7-2|12|TRBJ2-5
ASSLGGRKETQY
>TRBV12-3/TRBV12-4|10|TRBJ1-4
ATAGFNEKLF
>TRBV2|11|TRBJ1-2
ASSEWGVSGYT
>TRBV15|19|TRBJ1-2
ATSRDPPILDLRPANYGYT